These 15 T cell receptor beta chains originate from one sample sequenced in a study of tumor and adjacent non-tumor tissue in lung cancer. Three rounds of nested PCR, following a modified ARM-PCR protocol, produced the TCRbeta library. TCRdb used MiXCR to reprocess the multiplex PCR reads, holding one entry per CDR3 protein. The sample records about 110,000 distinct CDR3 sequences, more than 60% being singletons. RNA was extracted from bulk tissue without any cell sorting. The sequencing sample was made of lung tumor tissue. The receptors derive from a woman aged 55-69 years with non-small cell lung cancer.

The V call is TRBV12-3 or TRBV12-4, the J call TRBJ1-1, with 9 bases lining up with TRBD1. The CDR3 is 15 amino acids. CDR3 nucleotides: TGTACCGGCAGTTCATCCCGGACAGGGGTAGCTGAAGCTTTCTTT. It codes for CTGSSSRTGVAEAFF.

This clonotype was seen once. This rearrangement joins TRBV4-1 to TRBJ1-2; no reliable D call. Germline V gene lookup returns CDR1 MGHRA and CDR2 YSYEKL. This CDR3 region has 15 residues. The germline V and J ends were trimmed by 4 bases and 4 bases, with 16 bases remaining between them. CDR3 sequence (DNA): TGCGCCAGCAGCCGCGGCCCGAGGGTGAGCTATGGCTACACCTTC. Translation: CASSRGPRVSYGYTF.

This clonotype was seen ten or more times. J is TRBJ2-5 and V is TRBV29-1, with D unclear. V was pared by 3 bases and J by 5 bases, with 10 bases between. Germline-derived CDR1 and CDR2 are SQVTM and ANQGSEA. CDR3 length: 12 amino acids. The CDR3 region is CSVDRSQETQYF. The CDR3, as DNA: TGCAGCGTTGATAGGAGTCAGGAGACCCAGTACTTC.

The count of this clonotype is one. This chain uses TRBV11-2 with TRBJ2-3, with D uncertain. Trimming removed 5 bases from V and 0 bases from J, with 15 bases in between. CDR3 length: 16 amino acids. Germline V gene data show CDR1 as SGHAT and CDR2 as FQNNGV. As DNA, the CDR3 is TGTGCCAGCAGCATCAACAGCGTAATTAGCACAGATACGCAGTATTTT. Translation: CASSINSVISTDTQYF.

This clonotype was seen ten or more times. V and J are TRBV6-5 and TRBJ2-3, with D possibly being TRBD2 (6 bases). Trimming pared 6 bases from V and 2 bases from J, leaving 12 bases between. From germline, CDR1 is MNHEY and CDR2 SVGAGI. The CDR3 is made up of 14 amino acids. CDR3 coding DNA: TGTGCCAGCAGGCTAGCGTTGGACACAGATACGCAGTATTTT. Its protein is CASRLALDTDTQYF.

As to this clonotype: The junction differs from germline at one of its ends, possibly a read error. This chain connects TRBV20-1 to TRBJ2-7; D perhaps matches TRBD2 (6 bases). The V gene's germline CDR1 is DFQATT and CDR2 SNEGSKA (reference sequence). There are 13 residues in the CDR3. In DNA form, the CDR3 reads TGCAGTGCTTACGGCGGGACCCCCTATGAGCAGTACTTC. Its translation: CSAYGGTPYEQYF.

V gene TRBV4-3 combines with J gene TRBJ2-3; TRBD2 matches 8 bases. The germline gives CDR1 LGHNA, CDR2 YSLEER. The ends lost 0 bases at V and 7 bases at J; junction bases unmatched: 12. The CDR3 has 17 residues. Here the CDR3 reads CASSQDPGSGVTYTQYF. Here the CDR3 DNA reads TGCGCCAGCAGCCAAGACCCAGGTAGCGGGGTTACATATACGCAGTATTTT.

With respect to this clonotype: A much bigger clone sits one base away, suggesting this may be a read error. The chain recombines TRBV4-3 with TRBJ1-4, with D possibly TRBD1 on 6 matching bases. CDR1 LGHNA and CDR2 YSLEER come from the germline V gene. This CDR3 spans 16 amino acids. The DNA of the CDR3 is TGCGCCAGCAGACAAGGAGTGCGGCAGGGGTTAGAAAAACTGTTTTTT. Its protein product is CASRQGVRQGLEKLFF.

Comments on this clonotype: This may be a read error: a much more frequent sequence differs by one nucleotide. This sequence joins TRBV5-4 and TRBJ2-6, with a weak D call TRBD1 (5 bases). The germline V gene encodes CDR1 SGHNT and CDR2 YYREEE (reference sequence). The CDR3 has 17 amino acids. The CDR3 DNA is TGTGCCAGCAGCTTGGAGGTGCGTAGCTCTGGGGCCAACGTCCTGAATTTC. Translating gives CASSLEVRSSGANVLNF.

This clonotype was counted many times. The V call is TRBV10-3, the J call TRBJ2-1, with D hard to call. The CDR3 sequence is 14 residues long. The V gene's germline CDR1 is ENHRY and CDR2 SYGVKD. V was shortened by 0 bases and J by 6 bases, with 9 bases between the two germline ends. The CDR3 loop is CAISESPRVNEQFF. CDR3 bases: TGTGCCATCAGTGAGTCGCCAAGGGTCAATGAGCAGTTCTTC.

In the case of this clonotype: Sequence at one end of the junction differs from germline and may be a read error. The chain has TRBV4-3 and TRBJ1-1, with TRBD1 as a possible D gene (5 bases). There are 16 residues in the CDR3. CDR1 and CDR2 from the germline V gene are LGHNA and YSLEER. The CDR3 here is CASSQDERGDYTEAFF. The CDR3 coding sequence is TGCGCCAGCAGTCAAGATGAGAGAGGGGATTACACTGAAGCTTTCTTT.

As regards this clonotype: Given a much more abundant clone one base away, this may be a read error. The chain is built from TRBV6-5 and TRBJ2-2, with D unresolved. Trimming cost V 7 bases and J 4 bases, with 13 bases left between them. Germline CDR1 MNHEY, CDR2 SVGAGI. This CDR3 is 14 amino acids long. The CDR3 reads CASNLRLSTGELFF. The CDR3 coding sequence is TGTGCCAGCAATCTCAGACTTAGCACCGGGGAGCTGTTTTTT.

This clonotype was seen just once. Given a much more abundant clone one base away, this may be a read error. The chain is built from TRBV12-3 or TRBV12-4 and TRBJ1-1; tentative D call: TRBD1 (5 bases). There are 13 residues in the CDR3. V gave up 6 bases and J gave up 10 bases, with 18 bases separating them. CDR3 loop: CASRVRGGSAAFF. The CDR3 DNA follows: TGTGCCAGCAGGGTCCGCGGGGGGTCAGCAGCTTTCTTT.

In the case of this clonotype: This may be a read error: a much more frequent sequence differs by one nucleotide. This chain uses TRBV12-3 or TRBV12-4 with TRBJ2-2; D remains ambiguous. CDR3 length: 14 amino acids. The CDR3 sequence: CASRLVAKTGELFF. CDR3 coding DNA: TGTGCCAGCAGATTAGTTGCGAAGACCGGGGAGCTGTTTTTT.

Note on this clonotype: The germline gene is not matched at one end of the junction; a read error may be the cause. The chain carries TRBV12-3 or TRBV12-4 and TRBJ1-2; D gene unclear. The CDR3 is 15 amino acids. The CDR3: CASCRTTEGSYDYTF. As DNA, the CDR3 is TGTGCCAGCTGCCGCACCACAGAGGGCAGCTATGACTACACCTTC.